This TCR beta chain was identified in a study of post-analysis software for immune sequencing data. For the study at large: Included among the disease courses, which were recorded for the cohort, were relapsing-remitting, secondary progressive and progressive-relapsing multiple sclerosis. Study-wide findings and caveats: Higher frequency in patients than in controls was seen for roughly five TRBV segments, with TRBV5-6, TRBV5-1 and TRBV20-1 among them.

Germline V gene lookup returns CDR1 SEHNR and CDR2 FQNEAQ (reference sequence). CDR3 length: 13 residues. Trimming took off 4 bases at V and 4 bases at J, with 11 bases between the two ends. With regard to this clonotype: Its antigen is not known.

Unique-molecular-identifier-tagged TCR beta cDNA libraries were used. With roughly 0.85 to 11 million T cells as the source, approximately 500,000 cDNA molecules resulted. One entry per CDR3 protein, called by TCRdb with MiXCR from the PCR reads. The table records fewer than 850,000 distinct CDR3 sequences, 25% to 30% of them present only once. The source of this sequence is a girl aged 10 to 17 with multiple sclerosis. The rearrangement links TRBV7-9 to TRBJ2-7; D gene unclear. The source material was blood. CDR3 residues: CASSYEADYEQYF. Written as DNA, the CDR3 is TGTGCCAGCAGCTACGAGGCAGATTACGAGCAGTACTTC.